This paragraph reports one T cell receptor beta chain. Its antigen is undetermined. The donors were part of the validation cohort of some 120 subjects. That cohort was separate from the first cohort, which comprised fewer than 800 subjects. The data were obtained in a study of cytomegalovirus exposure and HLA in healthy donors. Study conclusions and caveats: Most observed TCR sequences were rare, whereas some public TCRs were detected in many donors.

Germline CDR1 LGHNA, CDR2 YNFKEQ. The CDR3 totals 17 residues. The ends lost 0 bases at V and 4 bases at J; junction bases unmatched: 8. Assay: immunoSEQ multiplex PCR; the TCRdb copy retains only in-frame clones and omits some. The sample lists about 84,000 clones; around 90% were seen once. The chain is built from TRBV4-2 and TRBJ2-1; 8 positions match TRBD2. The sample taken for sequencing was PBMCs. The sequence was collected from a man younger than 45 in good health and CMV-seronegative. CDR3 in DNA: TGTGCCAGCAGCCAAGATCTATTTGCGGGAGGTTACAATGAGCAGTTCTTC. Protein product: CASSQDLFAGGYNEQFF.